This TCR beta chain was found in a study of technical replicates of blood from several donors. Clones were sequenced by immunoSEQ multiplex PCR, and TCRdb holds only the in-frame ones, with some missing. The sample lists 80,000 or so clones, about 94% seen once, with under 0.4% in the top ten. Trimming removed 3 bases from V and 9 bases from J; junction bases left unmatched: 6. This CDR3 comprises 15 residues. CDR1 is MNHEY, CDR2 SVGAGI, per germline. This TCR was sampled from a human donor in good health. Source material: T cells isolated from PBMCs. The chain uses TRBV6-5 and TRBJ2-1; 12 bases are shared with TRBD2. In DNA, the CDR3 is TGTGCCAGCAGTTATGAGAGACTAGCGGGAGCTGAGCAGTTCTTC. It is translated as CASSYERLAGAEQFF.